The 15 T cell receptor beta chains listed next were all sequenced from one sample in a study of technical replicates of blood from a few donors. Clones were read by immunoSEQ multiplex PCR, and TCRdb kept only the in-frame ones, dropping some. Here the sample spans some 76,000 clones, over 95% being singletons. The sample consisted of T cells isolated from PBMCs. The receptors here all came from a human donor in good health.

The V call is TRBV27, the J call TRBJ2-1, with D possibly TRBD1 on 5 matching bases. The CDR3 length is 13 residues. Trimming took 3 bases from V and 4 from J, leaving 7 bases between them. Germline assignment: CDR1 MNHEY and CDR2 SMNVEV (reference sequence). The CDR3 DNA reads TGTGCCAGCAGTTTGGGGCGATACAATGAGCAGTTCTTC. Residues: CASSLGRYNEQFF.

The chain is built from TRBV28 and TRBJ1-2, with 8 bases identical to TRBD1. Germline CDR1 is MDHEN and CDR2 is SYDVKM. The CDR3 sequence is 15 residues long. V lost 6 bases and J lost 8; bases outside the gene matches: 14. In nucleotides, the CDR3 is TGTGCCAGCAGCTTTCAGGGGGCAGGGCCGGGGGGCTACACCTTC. Translated, it gives CASSFQGAGPGGYTF.

This chain connects TRBV4-1 to TRBJ2-7; 13 bases are a match to TRBD2. The CDR3 is made up of 16 amino acids. Germline assignment: CDR1 MGHRA and CDR2 YSYEKL. V trimming: 5 bases; J trimming: 5 bases; junction bases outside the gene matches: 9. DNA for the CDR3: TGCGCCAGCAGCTCGAGGACTAGCGGGAGAGGGGACGAGCAGTACTTC. It yields the protein CASSSRTSGRGDEQYF.

The chain joins TRBV7-2 to TRBJ1-1, with TRBD1 as a possible D gene (5 bases). The CDR3 extends over 12 amino acids. V was pared by 5 bases and J by 11 bases, with 15 bases between. Germline loops: CDR1 SGHTA, CDR2 FQGNSA. The CDR3 bases are TGTGCCAGCAGCCGCGACAGCTCCAAGGCTTTCTTT. This gives the protein CASSRDSSKAFF.

This clone was detected only a few times. The rearrangement joins TRBV6-1 to TRBJ1-4; D ambiguous. CDR1 and CDR2 from the germline V gene are MNHNS and SASEGT. The V gene lost 3 bases and the J gene lost 10 bases, with 12 bases spanning the gap. CDR3 length equals 13 residues. CDR3 in DNA: TGTGCCAGCAGTGACCCGACGGGAGGAAAACTGTTTTTT. Protein sequence: CASSDPTGGKLFF.

This chain uses TRBV7-2 with TRBJ2-2, with TRBD2 matching over 9 bases. V lost 2 bases to trimming and J lost 3 bases; unmatched junction nucleotides: 7. The CDR3 is made up of 17 amino acids. The germline V gene encodes CDR1 SGHTA and CDR2 FQGNSA. The CDR3 loop is CASSLQAGGFYTGELFF. The CDR3 nucleotides are TGTGCCAGCAGCTTACAAGCGGGAGGCTTCTACACCGGGGAGCTGTTTTTT.

The chain couples TRBV4-3 to TRBJ1-2; 9 bases are shared with TRBD1. J gave up 5 bases and V 0 bases, and 7 bases lay outside the gene matches. The CDR3 totals 16 residues. Germline V lookup: CDR1 LGHNA, CDR2 YSLEER. CDR3 loop: CASSQEISGTGYGYTF. CDR3 bases: TGCGCCAGCAGCCAAGAAATTAGTGGGACAGGGTATGGCTACACCTTC.

The CDR3 sequence is CASSLTGLTNTGELFF. The CDR3 nucleotides are TGCGCCAGCAGCTTGACAGGGTTGACGAACACCGGGGAGCTGTTTTTT. This chain links TRBV5-1 with TRBJ2-2; weak D call: TRBD1 (6 bases). This CDR3 is built from 16 residues. Per the germline V gene, CDR1 is SGHRS and CDR2 is YFSETQ. The V gene lost 1 base and the J gene lost 0 bases, with 10 bases spanning the gap.

This chain connects TRBV4-3 to TRBJ2-1; TRBD2 matches at 8 bases. The V and J ends lost 0 bases and 0 bases, in that order; junction bases with no gene match: 4. Germline-derived CDR1 and CDR2 are LGHNA and YSLEER. The CDR3 runs 17 residues. CDR3 in DNA: TGCGCCAGCAGCCAAGAGATAGCGGGGTCCTCCTACAATGAGCAGTTCTTC. Its protein is CASSQEIAGSSYNEQFF.

Only one count was recorded for this clone. Compared with germline, one end of the junction differs, possibly owing to a read error. The rearrangement uses TRBV14 and TRBJ2-7; D uncertain. Germline CDR1 SGHDN, CDR2 FVKESK. The CDR3 is made up of 12 amino acids. The chain's CDR3 is CASSQISVEVHF. The CDR3 coding sequence is TGTGCCAGCAGCCAAATTTCCGTCGAGGTCCACTTC.

V is TRBV19 and J is TRBJ2-7; 8 nucleotides align to TRBD2. The germline CDR1 and CDR2 sequences are LNHDA and SQIVND (reference sequence). V trimming: 1 base; J trimming: 6 bases; junction bases outside the gene matches: 5. CDR3 length: 14 amino acids. The CDR3 spells CASSIGGRSTEQYF. Here the CDR3 DNA reads TGTGCCAGTAGTATAGGCGGGAGGAGCACCGAGCAGTACTTC. The variable domain in full, with the rest retrieved from reference TRBV19 and TRBJ2-7, is DGGITQSPKYLFRKEGQNVTLSCEQNLNHDAMYWYRQDPGQGLRLIYYSQIVNDFQKGDIAEGYSVSREKKESFPLTVTSAQKNPTAFYLCASSIGGRSTEQYFGPGTRLTVT.

This clone was recorded once. The V and J genes are TRBV6-5 and TRBJ1-2, with 8 positions matching TRBD1. Germline lookup yields CDR1 MNHEY and CDR2 SVGAGI. V lost 6 bases, J lost 5 bases, and 8 bases stayed unmatched. The CDR3 length is 14 residues. CDR3 bases: TGTGCCAGCAGCCGCGACAGGGGTAATTATGGCTACACCTTC. It translates to CASSRDRGNYGYTF.

V is TRBV27 and J is TRBJ2-3; D not certain. V lost 3 bases to trimming and J lost 3 bases, with 10 bases between them. CDR1 and CDR2 from the germline V gene are MNHEY and SMNVEV (reference sequence). CDR3 length: 14 residues. The CDR3 here is CASSFNSRTDTQYF. CDR3 DNA: TGTGCCAGCAGTTTTAACAGCAGGACAGATACGCAGTATTTT.

The rearrangement links TRBV30 to TRBJ1-1; TRBD1 matches 10 bases. Germline V gives CDR1 GTSNPN, CDR2 SVGIG (reference sequence). Unmatched junction bases numbered 9, after V lost 1 base and J lost 4 bases. The CDR3 has 16 residues. The CDR3 sequence is CAWSGGGQGGFTEAFF. CDR3 bases: TGTGCCTGGAGTGGCGGAGGACAGGGGGGATTCACTGAAGCTTTCTTT.

The chain joins TRBV11-3 to TRBJ2-7, with 7 bases aligning to TRBD1. This CDR3 is 14 amino acids long. From germline, CDR1 is SGHNT and CDR2 YENEEA. Trimming took 1 base from V and 0 from J; bases not matched to a gene: 0. The CDR3 is CASSLGDSSYEQYF. CDR3 sequence (DNA): TGTGCCAGCAGCTTAGGGGACAGCTCCTACGAGCAGTACTTC. Supplemented by reference TRBV11-3 and TRBJ2-7, the full variable domain reads EAGVVQSPRYKIIEKKQPVAFWCNPISGHNTLYWYLQNLGQGPELLIRYENEEAVDDSQLPKDRFSAERLKGVDSTLKIQPAELGDSAVYLCASSLGDSSYEQYFGPGTRLTVT.